These 26 T cell receptor beta chains were all obtained from the same sample, sequenced in a study of response to subunit inactivated influenza vaccine. TCRdb re-derived calls from the RT-PCR reads in MiXCR, one entry per CDR3 protein. The profile covers hundreds of thousands of distinct CDR3 sequences, with approximately 7.7% appearing a single time and 10% to 15% taken by the ten largest. Sample: PBMCs from blood, taken approximately 25 months after vaccination. The source is a man aged 45 to 75 who received an inactivated influenza vaccine.

This clonotype came up a few times. This chain links TRBV27 with TRBJ1-4; TRBD1 is a possible D gene (6 bases). The V and J ends lost 5 bases and 7 bases respectively, with 11 bases between them. Germline V gene lookup returns CDR1 MNHEY and CDR2 SMNVEV (reference sequence). There are 13 residues in the CDR3. The CDR3 reads CASSPQGFEKLFF. In DNA form, the CDR3 reads TGTGCCAGCAGTCCACAGGGATTTGAAAAACTGTTTTTT. Supplemented by reference TRBV27 and TRBJ1-4, the full variable domain reads EAQVTQNPRYLITVTGKKLTVTCSQNMNHEYMSWYRQDPGLGLRQIYYSMNVEVTDKGDVPEGYKVSRKEKRNFPLILESPSPNQTSLYFCASSPQGFEKLFFGSGTQLSVL.

The J gene is TRBJ1-3, the V gene TRBV7-8, with a tentative D call TRBD1 (5 bases). V was shortened by 5 bases and J by 0 bases, with 17 bases between the two germline ends. The germline V gene has CDR1 SGHVS and CDR2 FQNEAQ. CDR3 length: 17 amino acids. The CDR3 DNA reads TGTGCCAGCAGCCCCCAGGGCCTGCAGAGCTCTGGAAACACCATATATTTT. It is translated as CASSPQGLQSSGNTIYF.

This clonotype was counted between two and nine times. The gene calls are TRBV24-1 and TRBJ2-1; D possibly uses TRBD1 or TRBD2 (5 bases each). This CDR3 has 15 amino acids. Per germline, CDR1 KGHDR and CDR2 SFDVKD. V lost 0 bases and J lost 7, with 12 bases in between. CDR3 amino acids: CATSDLEGKVNEQFF. Written as DNA, the CDR3 is TGTGCCACCAGTGATTTGGAGGGGAAGGTGAATGAGCAGTTCTTC.

This clonotype was detected only a few times. CDR3 DNA sequence: TGCGCCAGCAGCTTGATAGGGACGAATTCACCCCTCCACTTT. This sequence encodes CASSLIGTNSPLHF. V gene TRBV5-1 combines with J gene TRBJ1-6; possible D gene TRBD1, 5 bases. CDR1 is SGHRS and CDR2 is YFSETQ in the germline V gene. Trimming took 1 base from V and 7 from J, leaving 9 bases between them. The CDR3 runs to 14 residues.

The sample holds a few counts of this clonotype. Being one base from a much bigger clone, this may be a read error. The V gene is TRBV29-1, the J gene TRBJ2-1; the D gene is possibly TRBD2 (5 bases). The germline V and J ends were trimmed by 8 bases and 9 bases, with 14 bases remaining between them. CDR1 SQVTM and CDR2 ANQGSEA come from the germline V gene. The CDR3 extends over 11 amino acids. The CDR3 nucleotides are TGCAGCACGGGGAACTCCGCTGAGCAGTTCTTC. This sequence encodes CSTGNSAEQFF.

This clonotype was found a few times. The genes are TRBV29-1 and TRBJ2-1, with 9 bases that match TRBD2. CDR1 and CDR2 from the germline V gene are SQVTM and ANQGSEA. J gave up 0 bases and V 5 bases, and 5 bases lay outside the gene matches. The CDR3 extends over 15 amino acids. The CDR3 reads CSVSSGASSYNEQFF. The CDR3 DNA reads as TGCAGCGTTTCTAGCGGGGCGAGCTCCTACAATGAGCAGTTCTTC.

This clonotype showed up many times. The chain is built from TRBV20-1 and TRBJ2-3; D tentatively fits TRBD1 or TRBD2 (5 bases each). Germline lookup yields CDR1 DFQATT and CDR2 SNEGSKA (reference sequence). V was shortened by 2 bases and J by 4 bases, with 13 bases between the two germline ends. The CDR3 totals 14 residues. The CDR3: CSARRQSGADTQYF. DNA of the CDR3: TGCAGTGCTAGAAGACAGTCCGGGGCAGATACGCAGTATTTT.

V gene TRBV20-1 combines with J gene TRBJ2-2, with 8 bases matching TRBD2. V was clipped by 2 bases and J by 0 bases; unmatched bases: 8. The germline V gene has CDR1 DFQATT and CDR2 SNEGSKA (reference sequence). The CDR3 totals 17 residues. The CDR3 loop is CSARRREVFANTGELFF. The CDR3 nucleotides are TGCAGTGCTAGACGGCGGGAGGTTTTTGCGAACACCGGGGAGCTGTTTTTT.

The chain joins TRBV20-1 to TRBJ1-6; 7 bases line up with TRBD1. V shed 3 bases and J 6 bases; nucleotides not matched to a gene: 5. This CDR3 has 14 amino acids. Germline loops: CDR1 DFQATT, CDR2 SNEGSKA (reference sequence). The CDR3 sequence: CSASQGTVNSPLHF. CDR3 sequence (DNA): TGCAGTGCTAGTCAAGGGACAGTTAATTCACCCCTCCACTTT.

The V call is TRBV7-6, the J call TRBJ2-7; perhaps TRBD1 as D (8 bases). V lost 5 bases and J 6 bases, leaving 17 bases between the germline ends. This CDR3 has 14 amino acids. Per germline, CDR1 SGHVS and CDR2 FNYEAQ. The CDR3 DNA sequence: TGTGCCAGCAGCAACCAGGACAGGGAGGGCGAGCAGTACTTC. Protein: CASSNQDREGEQYF.

This clonotype was seen at least ten times. The J gene is TRBJ1-2, the V gene TRBV5-1, with 7 bases aligning to TRBD1. Germline-derived CDR1 and CDR2 are SGHRS and YFSETQ. The junction had 4 bases not matched to a gene; V was cut back by 0 bases and J by 2 bases. This CDR3 contains 15 residues. The CDR3 DNA follows: TGCGCCAGCAGCTTGGAAGGGGGCAGGAACTATGGCTACACCTTC. Translation: CASSLEGGRNYGYTF.

The table lists this clonotype with a few counts. This chain links TRBV7-2 with TRBJ2-1; D not certain. Trimming removed 0 bases from V and 4 bases from J, with 13 bases in between. Germline lookup yields CDR1 SGHTA and CDR2 FQGNSA. This CDR3 has 16 amino acids. Here the CDR3 reads CASSLAAASGYNEQFF. The DNA for the CDR3 is TGTGCCAGCAGCTTAGCGGCAGCTTCCGGATACAATGAGCAGTTCTTC.

At least ten counts were recorded for this clonotype. The rearrangement links TRBV10-3 to TRBJ2-5; D possibly corresponds to TRBD2 (5 bases). Trimming left V 5 bases short and J 0 bases short, with 7 bases between. Germline lookup yields CDR1 ENHRY and CDR2 SYGVKD. CDR3 length: 13 amino acids. CDR3 nucleotide sequence: TGTGCCATCAGTAGACTAAACCAAGAGACCCAGTACTTC. Translating gives CAISRLNQETQYF.

This clonotype was observed a handful of times. The chain joins TRBV7-2 to TRBJ1-2; perhaps TRBD1 as D (5 bases). The CDR3 covers 14 residues. The ends were cut back, 1 base at V and 8 bases at J, with 14 bases in the middle. Germline V CDR1 and CDR2: SGHTA, FQGNSA. CDR3 DNA: TGTGCCAGCAGCTTAGTGCTGGGGACCCCGGGCTACACCTTC. It translates to CASSLVLGTPGYTF.

The chain recombines TRBV29-1 with TRBJ2-7, with 12 bases matching TRBD2. Germline V gene data show CDR1 as SQVTM and CDR2 as ANQGSEA. There are 17 residues in the CDR3. J gave up 4 bases and V 7 bases, and 17 bases lay outside the gene matches. DNA for the CDR3: TGCAGCGCTACAGGGGTCAGACTAGCGGGAGATTTGTACGAGCAGTACTTC. It yields the protein CSATGVRLAGDLYEQYF.

At least ten counts were recorded for this clonotype. The chain couples TRBV12-3 or TRBV12-4 to TRBJ2-1, with 11 bases lining up with TRBD2. Losses at the gene ends were 5 bases for V and 3 bases for J; bases not matched to a gene: 9. CDR3 length: 17 residues. The CDR3 DNA sequence: TGTGCCAGCAGTCTAGATAGACTAGCGGGGAACTACAATGAGCAGTTCTTC. Protein product: CASSLDRLAGNYNEQFF.

CDR3: CSAPNTGELFF. CDR3 nucleotide sequence: TGCAGTGCTCCTAATACCGGGGAGCTGTTTTTT. This rearrangement joins TRBV20-1 to TRBJ2-2; D is undetermined. The CDR3 is 11 residues long. V dropped 5 bases and J dropped 5 bases, with 6 bases sitting between them. CDR1 and CDR2 from the germline V gene are DFQATT and SNEGSKA (reference sequence).

The rearrangement links TRBV12-3 or TRBV12-4 to TRBJ2-3, with D unclear. CDR3 length: 12 amino acids. The V end lost 7 bases, the J end lost 1 base, and 6 bases lay between the germline ends. CDR3 in DNA: TGTGCCAGCAATCTTGGCACAGATACGCAGTATTTT. Encoded protein: CASNLGTDTQYF.

There are a few counts of this clonotype. The J gene is TRBJ2-7, the V gene TRBV20-1; 7 bases are shared with TRBD1. CDR3 size: 12 residues. Germline CDR1 is DFQATT and CDR2 is SNEGSKA (reference sequence). With 5 bases clipped from V and 3 bases from J, the junction kept 4 bases outside the gene matches. The CDR3 here is CSAADRYYEQYF. CDR3 in DNA: TGCAGTGCTGCGGACAGGTACTACGAGCAGTACTTC.

This rearrangement joins TRBV12-3 or TRBV12-4 to TRBJ1-2; D perhaps matches TRBD1 (6 bases). Trimming left V 7 bases short and J 4 bases short, with 16 bases between. The CDR3 consists of 14 residues. As DNA, the CDR3 is TGTGCCAGCACCCCCTTGGGGGCTAGCTATGGCTACACCTTC. Amino acids: CASTPLGASYGYTF.

This clonotype was picked up many times. The chain couples TRBV5-8 to TRBJ2-2; 12 bases are a match to TRBD2. The CDR3 loop spans 16 amino acids. Per the germline V gene, CDR1 is SGHTS and CDR2 is YDEGEE. V lost 2 bases, J lost 3 bases, and 2 bases stayed unmatched. This chain's CDR3 is CASSLLAGGYTGELFF. Here the CDR3 DNA reads TGTGCCAGCAGCTTACTAGCGGGGGGATACACCGGGGAGCTGTTTTTT.

V gene TRBV7-6 combines with J gene TRBJ2-5; the match to TRBD1 covers 8 bases. The CDR3 has 13 residues. CDR1 and CDR2 (germline): SGHVS, FNYEAQ. V was clipped by 10 bases and J by 5 bases; unmatched bases: 9. CDR3 sequence reads: CATSTGVVETQYF. CDR3 DNA sequence: TGTGCCACCTCGACAGGGGTGGTTGAGACCCAGTACTTC. The variable domain in full, with the rest retrieved from reference TRBV7-6 and TRBJ2-5, is GAGVSQSPRYKVTKRGQDVALRCDPISGHVSLYWYRQALGQGPEFLTYFNYEAQQDKSGLPNDRFSAERPEGSISTLTIQRTEQRDSAMYRCATSTGVVETQYFGPGTRLLVL.

The V gene is TRBV7-2, the J gene TRBJ2-5; D is possibly TRBD2 (5 bases). Germline loops: CDR1 SGHTA, CDR2 FQGNSA. CDR3 length equals 14 residues. V shed 3 bases and J shed 5 bases, with 13 bases lying between them. CDR3 sequence reads: CASSFGVGGETQYF. Written as DNA, the CDR3 is TGTGCCAGCAGCTTCGGGGTGGGCGGGGAGACCCAGTACTTC.

V is TRBV5-6 and J is TRBJ2-1; no definite D call. Germline values: CDR1 SGHDT, CDR2 YYEEEE. V lost 6 bases, J lost 12 bases, and 22 bases lay in between. This CDR3 is built from 14 residues. CDR3 residues: CASKSPKGTLGQFF. DNA for the CDR3: TGTGCCAGCAAATCCCCGAAGGGCACCCTTGGGCAGTTCTTC.

In its sample, this clonotype was seen many times. CDR3 sequence: CASSPTVHEQFF. The CDR3 DNA follows: TGTGCCAGCAGCCCCACCGTTCATGAGCAGTTCTTC. The chain uses TRBV3-1 and TRBJ2-1; D not resolved. The CDR3 runs to 12 residues. V was clipped by 4 bases and J by 8 bases, with 9 bases between them. The germline CDR1 and CDR2 sequences are LGHDT and YNNKEL (reference sequence).

In this sample, this clonotype turned up many times. The chain uses TRBV5-1 and TRBJ1-6; D is undetermined. This CDR3 region has 16 residues. Germline-derived CDR1 and CDR2 are SGHRS and YFSETQ. V was cut by 0 bases and J by 7 bases, with 14 bases left in between. The CDR3: CASSLEPDGANSPLHF. Written as DNA, the CDR3 is TGCGCCAGCAGCTTGGAGCCGGACGGAGCGAATTCACCCCTCCACTTT. Complete variable domain (other parts from reference TRBV5-1 and TRBJ1-6): KAGVTQTPRYLIKTRGQQVTLSCSPISGHRSVSWYQQTPGQGLQFLFEYFSETQRNKGNFPGRFSGRQFSNSRSEMNVSTLELGDSALYLCASSLEPDGANSPLHFGNGTRLTVT.